A single sample is the source of the 2 T cell receptor beta chains below, sequenced in a study of T cells after posttransplantation cyclophosphamide. The protocol was immunoSEQ multiplex PCR, while the TCRdb copy is restricted to in-frame clones and leaves out a portion. The profile covers tens of thousands of clones, none occurring a single time. The sequenced material came from PBMCs. These receptors all stem from a man in his thirties or forties in good health and a related stem cell transplant donor.

This clone was observed at least ten times. J is TRBJ2-7 and V is TRBV11-2; 7 bases agree with TRBD1. Germline V lookup: CDR1 SGHAT, CDR2 FQNNGV. The ends lost 5 bases at V and 0 bases at J; junction bases unmatched: 10. The CDR3 spans 16 residues. This CDR3 reads CASSQFFGTASYEQYF. Here the CDR3 DNA reads TGTGCCAGCAGCCAATTTTTCGGGACAGCCTCCTACGAGCAGTACTTC.

The genes are TRBV5-6 and TRBJ1-2; weak D call: TRBD1 (5 bases). Trimming left V 2 bases short and J 4 bases short, with 21 bases between. In germline, CDR1 is SGHDT, CDR2 YYEEEE. The CDR3 length is 17 residues. Here the CDR3 reads CASSFGQTTVLGYGYTF. In nucleotides, the CDR3 is TGTGCCAGCAGCTTTGGACAAACGACAGTTTTGGGCTATGGCTACACCTTC.